This passage covers 26 T cell receptor beta chains from one sample sequenced in a study of T cell clonality in common variable immunodeficiency. Findings and caveats of the study: Reportedly, TCR beta sequences from common variable immunodeficiency showed fewer deletions and N-nucleotide insertions.

The antigens for these receptors are not known. Method: immunoSEQ multiplex PCR; TCRdb's copy keeps in-frame clones and lacks some. The sample is made up of about 33,000 clones, none counted only once. Material: peripheral blood mononuclear cells. The receptors here all came from a human donor with common variable immunodeficiency.

A few counts support this clone. The sequence runs out 3 residues before the end of the CDR3; the remainder is reconstructed from the germline J gene. V and J are TRBV7-6 and TRBJ1-2; possible D gene TRBD1, 6 bases. Trimming took 0 bases from V and 6 from J, leaving 8 bases between them. This CDR3 contains 13 residues. Germline values: CDR1 SGHVS, CDR2 FNYEAQ. The part of the CDR3 DNA that was read is TGTGCCAGCAGCTTAGCGGGGGCGGATGGC. Protein product: CASSLAGADG. The complete CDR3 sequence is CASSLAGADGYTF.

This clone was observed a handful of times. The CDR3 sequence: CASSLGYNSPLHF. CDR3 DNA (partial): TGTGCCAGTAGCCTCGGGTATAATTCACCC. This chain connects TRBV19 to TRBJ1-6; the D is unclear. The DNA ends 3 residues before the CDR3 does, and the rest of the CDR3 is filled in from the germline J gene. The CDR3 spans 13 residues. V shed 6 bases and J shed 4 bases, with 7 bases lying between them. In germline, CDR1 is LNHDA, CDR2 SQIVND (reference sequence).

This clone was found many times. The missing CDR3 end, 3 residues past where the read stops, is filled in from the germline J gene. This chain links TRBV7-9 with TRBJ1-6; 9 bases align to TRBD1. The CDR3 consists of 15 residues. V was clipped by 1 base and J by 7 bases; unmatched bases: 2. Looked up from germline, CDR1 is SEHNR and CDR2 is FQNEAQ (reference sequence). CDR3 protein: CASSLVGTGNSPLHF. The CDR3 bases that were read are TGTGCCAGCAGCTTAGTGGGGACAGGGAATTCACCC.

This clone was observed a handful of times. The CDR3 goes on 3 residues after the read ends, and that part is filled in from the germline J gene. The chain employs TRBV18 and TRBJ2-3; 7 bases fit TRBD2. The CDR3 runs 15 residues. V gave up 4 bases and J gave up 2 bases; unmatched junction bases: 6. Germline V lookup: CDR1 KGHSH, CDR2 LQKENI. The part of the CDR3 DNA that was read is TGTGCCAGCTCACTGGGGGGGGACCCCACAGATACG. It translates to CASSLGGDPTDT. The whole CDR3 sequence is CASSLGGDPTDTQYF.

This clone was picked up a small number of times. The read halts 3 residues ahead of the CDR3 end, with the missing end drawn from the germline J gene. The rearrangement uses TRBV7-9 and TRBJ1-1; D call uncertain. V was shortened by 8 bases and J by 4 bases, with 17 bases between the two germline ends. The CDR3 length is 14 residues. Germline loops: CDR1 SEHNR, CDR2 FQNEAQ (reference sequence). The DNA read from the CDR3 is TGTGCCAGCCTTGGTTGGGCCCGGGGCACTGAA. Amino acid sequence: CASLGWARGTE. The complete CDR3 reads CASLGWARGTEAFF.

This clone turned up a few times. The DNA ends 3 residues before the CDR3 does, and the rest of the CDR3 is filled in from the germline J gene. This chain uses TRBV6-2 or TRBV6-3 with TRBJ2-5; possibly TRBD1 for D (6 bases). This CDR3 has 15 residues. Germline CDR1 reads MNHEY; CDR2 reads SVGEGT. V lost 6 bases and J 1 base, leaving 15 bases between the germline ends. Incomplete CDR3 DNA: TGTGCCAGCAGCGACCCGCCAGGGGCCCAAGAGACC. Amino acids: CASSDPPGAQET. The whole CDR3 region reads CASSDPPGAQETQYF.

The DNA read from the CDR3 is TGTGCCAGCAGTCCGGCTCCCGGACAGGGCGGAAGTGAG. Translated: CASSPAPGQGGSE. The entire CDR3 protein is CASSPAPGQGGSEQFF. The chain employs TRBV2 and TRBJ2-1; 8 bases align to TRBD1. The read gets to within 3 residues of the CDR3 end, and the germline J gene fills in the rest. Germline loops: CDR1 SNHLY, CDR2 FYNNEI. This CDR3 contains 16 residues. The trim removed 5 bases at V and 9 bases at J, leaving 15 bases unmatched.

This clone was counted at least ten times. Read data end 3 residues before the CDR3 end; the end is taken from the germline J gene. The J gene is TRBJ2-1, the V gene TRBV20-1; D is unresolved. Germline V gene data show CDR1 as DFQATT and CDR2 as SNEGSKA (reference sequence). V was cut by 3 bases and J by 9 bases, with 9 bases left in between. The CDR3 length is 11 residues. The CDR3 loop is CSASKASEQFF. The sequenced part of the CDR3 DNA is TGCAGTGCTAGTAAGGCAAGTGAG.

This clone appeared a few times. The read is 3 residues too short to cover the CDR3 end, so that end is filled in from the germline J gene. This chain links TRBV6-1 with TRBJ2-7, with TRBD1 matching over 7 bases. The CDR3 has 15 amino acids. Trimming at V came to 0 bases and at J to 4 bases, leaving 6 bases not matched to a gene. Per germline, CDR1 MNHNS and CDR2 SASEGT. The covered CDR3 bases are TGTGCCAGCAGTGAAGCGGGGGACAGCTTATACGAG. Translating it yields CASSEAGDSLYE. In full, the CDR3 is CASSEAGDSLYEQYF.

As concerns this clone: Coverage ceases 3 residues before the CDR3 finishes, and the germline J gene fills in the end. The chain combines TRBV7-2 with TRBJ1-6, with 8 bases fitting TRBD1. Germline V CDR1 and CDR2: SGHTA, FQGNSA. CDR3 length: 14 amino acids. The ends lost 6 bases at V and 9 bases at J; junction bases unmatched: 7. CDR3 sequence: CASSYSGGGSPLHF. The DNA read from the CDR3 is TGTGCCAGCAGTTACTCAGGGGGCGGTTCACCC.

In its sample, this clone was seen many times. The observed sequence ends 3 residues before the CDR3 terminus, with the missing tail filled in from the germline J gene. The gene calls are TRBV7-9 and TRBJ1-2; possibly TRBD1 for D (6 bases). Trimming cost V 4 bases and J 5 bases, with 17 bases left between them. The CDR3 spans 15 residues. Germline V CDR1 and CDR2: SEHNR, FQNEAQ (reference sequence). This chain's CDR3 is CASSYQDRIGYGYTF. The CDR3 DNA, read in part, is TGTGCCAGCAGCTATCAAGACAGGATTGGGTATGGC. The full variable domain, its missing parts supplied by reference TRBV7-9 and TRBJ1-2, is DTGVSQNPRHKITKRGQNVTFRCDPISEHNRLYWYRQTLGQGPEFLTYFQNEAQLEKSRLLSDRFSAERPKGSFSTLEIQRTEQGDSAMYLCASSYQDRIGYGYTFGSGTRLTVV.

Remarks on this clone: The missing CDR3 end, 3 residues past where the read stops, is filled in from the germline J gene. The gene calls are TRBV7-7 and TRBJ2-3; D is perhaps TRBD2 (6 bases). The germline V and J ends were trimmed by 2 bases and 6 bases, with 9 bases remaining between them. CDR3 length: 13 amino acids. The germline V gene encodes CDR1 SSHAT and CDR2 FNYEAQ (reference sequence). This CDR3 reads CASSLRGRDTQYF. The DNA read from the CDR3 is TGTGCCAGCAGCTTACGGGGGAGGGATACG.

The table lists this clone with a few counts. Coverage ceases 3 residues before the CDR3 finishes, and the germline J gene fills in the end. The chain combines TRBV2 with TRBJ2-7; no reliable D call. V was pared by 5 bases and J by 2 bases, with 13 bases between. The CDR3 has 14 residues. Germline lookup yields CDR1 SNHLY and CDR2 FYNNEI. Incomplete CDR3 DNA: TGTGCCAGCAGTCCCGTAACGGTAACCTACGAG. Translation: CASSPVTVTYE. The full-length CDR3 reads as CASSPVTVTYEQYF.

This clone has more than one count but fewer than ten. The CDR3 extends 3 residues past the end of the read, so its final part is completed from the germline J gene. The genes are TRBV19 and TRBJ2-2; D not certain. The CDR3 spans 14 residues. Trimming removed 4 bases from V and 7 bases from J, with 13 bases in between. Germline CDR1 is LNHDA and CDR2 is SQIVND (reference sequence). The CDR3: CASSSQAKFGELFF. The sequenced CDR3 bases are TGTGCCAGTAGTAGCCAGGCTAAGTTCGGGGAG.

This clone has a handful of counts. Coverage ceases 3 residues before the CDR3 finishes, and the germline J gene fills in the end. V and J are TRBV19 and TRBJ2-7; D gene unclear. CDR3 length equals 17 residues. The V gene's germline CDR1 is LNHDA and CDR2 SQIVND (reference sequence). The V gene lost 0 bases and the J gene lost 4 bases, with 19 bases spanning the gap. The CDR3 bases that were read are TGTGCCAGTAGTATAGACGCCTACCCGGGTAAGATATACGAG. This sequence encodes CASSIDAYPGKIYE. The entire CDR3 protein is CASSIDAYPGKIYEQYF.

With respect to this clone: The observed sequence ends 3 residues before the CDR3 terminus, with the missing tail filled in from the germline J gene. J is TRBJ1-2 and V is TRBV23-1, with D perhaps TRBD1 (6 bases). Being an ORF, TRBV23-1 has a function that is uncertain. The V end lost 0 bases, the J end lost 6 bases, and 23 bases lay between the germline ends. The CDR3 has 18 residues. The chain's CDR3 is CASSQSRGEQGRIDGYTF. The part of the CDR3 DNA that was read is TGCGCCAGCAGTCAATCGCGAGGGGAACAGGGAAGGATTGATGGC.

Concerning this clone itself: The read terminates 3 residues ahead of where the CDR3 ends, so the germline J gene completes it. This chain connects TRBV7-3 to TRBJ1-2; 12 bases agree with TRBD1. The J segment lost 7 bases and the V segment lost 4 bases, leaving 10 bases of the junction unmatched. CDR3 size: 16 residues. Germline CDR1 and CDR2: SGHTA and FQGTGA. The CDR3 sequence: CASSSQPGTGGSGYTF. The part of the CDR3 DNA that was read is TGTGCCAGCAGCTCCCAACCCGGGACAGGGGGCAGTGGC.

This clone occurred many times. The missing CDR3 end, 3 residues past where the read stops, is filled in from the germline J gene. The chain carries TRBV2 and TRBJ1-1, with 7 bases identical to TRBD1. Germline CDR1 is SNHLY and CDR2 is FYNNEI. This CDR3 has 17 amino acids. V dropped 6 bases and J dropped 0; count of bases not matched to a gene: 13. This CDR3 is CASSSSPLDRLNTEAFF. CDR3 DNA (partial): TGTGCCAGCAGCTCCTCGCCCCTGGACAGGTTGAACACTGAA.

This clone has a count of ten or more. The CDR3 goes on 3 residues after the read ends, and that part is filled in from the germline J gene. This rearrangement joins TRBV5-1 to TRBJ2-2; 10 bases align to TRBD2. In germline, CDR1 is SGHRS, CDR2 YFSETQ. CDR3 length: 18 residues. V gave up 4 bases and J gave up 1 base; unmatched junction bases: 10. The CDR3: CASSRLAGVILNTGELFF. The part of the CDR3 DNA that was read is TGCGCCAGCAGCCGGCTAGCGGGGGTTATCTTGAACACCGGGGAG.

Ten or more counts support this clone. Sequencing ends 3 residues short of the CDR3 end; the germline J gene provides the rest. V usage is TRBV20-1 and J usage is TRBJ2-5; possibly TRBD1 for D (5 bases). The V end lost 2 bases, the J end lost 5 bases, and 15 bases lay between the germline ends. Germline CDR1 reads DFQATT; CDR2 reads SNEGSKA (reference sequence). The CDR3 runs 14 residues. The CDR3 loop is CSARPNTGTETQYF. The CDR3 DNA, read in part, is TGCAGTGCTAGACCAAACACAGGTACCGAGACC.

Only a few counts were recorded for this clone. The read is 3 residues too short to cover the CDR3 end, so that end is filled in from the germline J gene. This sequence joins TRBV2 and TRBJ2-1; TRBD1 aligns across 7 bases. With 7 bases clipped from V and 8 bases from J, the junction kept 8 bases outside the gene matches. There are 13 residues in the CDR3. The germline V gene encodes CDR1 SNHLY and CDR2 FYNNEI. The CDR3 sequence is CASITYRGDEQFF. The CDR3 bases that were read are TGTGCCAGCATTACGTACAGGGGAGATGAG.

The sample holds a few counts of this clone. The read is 3 residues too short to cover the CDR3 end, so that end is filled in from the germline J gene. The chain employs TRBV30 and TRBJ1-3; TRBD1 is a possible D gene (6 bases). The CDR3 spans 14 residues. V lost 7 bases and J lost 0, with 13 bases in between. Germline V gene sequence: CDR1 GTSNPN, CDR2 SVGIG (reference sequence). This CDR3 reads CAYRRQASGNTIYF. The covered CDR3 bases are TGTGCCTACCGCCGACAGGCCTCTGGAAACACC.

This clone was detected many times. Read sequence stops 3 residues before the CDR3 end, and the germline J gene provides the missing end. The chain employs TRBV11-2 and TRBJ1-1; D is perhaps TRBD1 (6 bases). From germline, CDR1 is SGHAT and CDR2 FQNNGV. This CDR3 has 13 residues. Incomplete CDR3 DNA: TGTGCCAGCAGCCCCGTTCCGGGACAAAGG. Translated, it gives CASSPVPGQR. The full CDR3 is CASSPVPGQRAFF.

In regard to this clone: The CDR3 extends 3 residues past the end of the read, so its final part is completed from the germline J gene. This sequence joins TRBV6-1 and TRBJ1-6, with 7 positions matching TRBD1. The V and J ends lost 6 bases and 9 bases, in that order; junction bases with no gene match: 11. The germline V gene encodes CDR1 MNHNS and CDR2 SASEGT. The CDR3 has 15 residues. The CDR3 bases that were read are TGTGCCAGCAGAGAATATACAGGGGTAGGTTCACCC. Its protein is CASREYTGVGSP. The CDR3 as a whole reads CASREYTGVGSPLHF.

A few counts support this clone. The CDR3 end is not reached by the read, which stops 3 residues before it; the germline J gene fills it in. The rearrangement links TRBV2 to TRBJ2-1; TRBD1 might be the D (5 bases). The CDR3 sequence is 13 residues long. Germline CDR1 is SNHLY and CDR2 is FYNNEI. Trimming pared 6 bases from V and 6 bases from J, leaving 12 bases between. Partial CDR3 DNA: TGTGCCAGCAGAACAAACCAGGGCAATGAG. The encoded protein is CASRTNQGNE. The whole CDR3 reads CASRTNQGNEQFF.

On this clone: Read coverage stops 3 residues before the CDR3 terminus; the germline J gene supplies the remainder. This rearrangement joins TRBV5-1 to TRBJ2-5; TRBD2 aligns across 14 bases. The length of the CDR3 is 18 residues. The germline gives CDR1 SGHRS, CDR2 YFSETQ. V gave up 4 bases and J gave up 5 bases; unmatched junction bases: 13. The covered CDR3 bases are TGCGCCAGCAGCGGGGTCGCCGGGACTAGCGGGGGCGGTGAGACC. It is translated as CASSGVAGTSGGGET. The whole CDR3 sequence reads CASSGVAGTSGGGETQYF.